Presented here are 17 T cell receptor beta chains from one specimen sequenced in a study of T-cell memory formation after mild COVID-19. TCRdb used MiXCR to reprocess the 5' RACE reads, holding one entry per CDR3 protein. The table lists around 420,000 distinct CDR3 sequences, approximately 24% of them singletons, with around 8.7% in the top ten. The specimen sequenced was PBMCs or a T cell subset sorted from them (not recorded which). Every receptor here comes from an adult woman who had mild COVID-19 (a few samples of this study predate the infection). Cell type and time point are not known.

This clonotype was recorded a few times. This rearrangement joins TRBV4-1 to TRBJ1-2; a weak D match, TRBD1 (6 bases). CDR1 MGHRA and CDR2 YSYEKL come from the germline V gene. V was trimmed by 3 bases and J by 5 bases, leaving 16 bases between them. The CDR3 length is 15 residues. CDR3 nucleotides: TGCGCCAGCAGCCAGTCATCCGGGACAAATTATGGCTACACCTTC. Encoded protein: CASSQSSGTNYGYTF.

Only a few counts were recorded for this clonotype. V is TRBV12-3 or TRBV12-4 and J is TRBJ2-7; D is perhaps TRBD2 (6 bases). CDR3 length: 14 amino acids. Trimming removed 6 bases at V and 2 bases at J, with 14 bases between. CDR3 amino acids: CASSPAEGPYEQYF. CDR3 DNA: TGTGCCAGCAGCCCCGCGGAGGGGCCCTACGAGCAGTACTTC.

This CDR3 is CASSLGRDRVNTEAFF. CDR3 DNA sequence: TGTGCCAGCAGCCTCGGACGGGACAGGGTGAACACTGAAGCTTTCTTT. V is TRBV14 and J is TRBJ1-1, with 9 bases fitting TRBD1. CDR3 length: 16 residues. J gave up 0 bases and V 4 bases, and 6 bases lay outside the gene matches. CDR1 is SGHDN, CDR2 FVKESK, per germline.

The chain couples TRBV5-1 to TRBJ2-5, with D possibly TRBD2 on 5 matching bases. CDR1 is SGHRS and CDR2 is YFSETQ in the germline V gene. Trimming took 7 bases from V and 7 from J, leaving 11 bases between them. This CDR3 is 11 amino acids long. CDR3 amino acids: CASRHEGTQYF. CDR3 DNA sequence: TGCGCCAGCCGTCACGAGGGGACCCAGTACTTC. Drawing the rest from reference TRBV5-1 and TRBJ2-5, the complete variable domain is KAGVTQTPRYLIKTRGQQVTLSCSPISGHRSVSWYQQTPGQGLQFLFEYFSETQRNKGNFPGRFSGRQFSNSRSEMNVSTLELGDSALYLCASRHEGTQYFGPGTRLLVL.

The chain couples TRBV7-9 to TRBJ2-7; D is unresolved. Trimming pared 1 base from V and 5 bases from J, leaving 15 bases between. Germline CDR1 SEHNR, CDR2 FQNEAQ (reference sequence). The CDR3 contains 15 residues. The CDR3 bases are TGTGCCAGCAGCTTAGGTCGGTCTACTTCCGACGAGCAGTACTTC. The encoded protein is CASSLGRSTSDEQYF.

This clonotype came up a few times. V gene TRBV24-1 combines with J gene TRBJ1-5, with D hard to call. This CDR3 has 15 amino acids. Germline V gene lookup returns CDR1 KGHDR and CDR2 SFDVKD. The V end lost 8 bases, the J end lost 7 bases, and 20 bases lay between the germline ends. This chain's CDR3 is CATTPGAQEGQPQHF. The CDR3 DNA is TGTGCCACCACCCCGGGAGCCCAGGAGGGCCAGCCCCAGCATTTT.

The rearrangement links TRBV6-1 to TRBJ2-2; D perhaps matches TRBD2 (5 bases). CDR1 and CDR2 from the germline V gene are MNHNS and SASEGT. CDR3 length: 15 amino acids. V lost 2 bases to trimming and J lost 6 bases, with 13 bases between them. CDR3 in amino acids: CASSERKAGAGELFF. In nucleotides, the CDR3 is TGTGCCAGCAGTGAAAGAAAGGCCGGGGCCGGGGAGCTGTTTTTT.

This clonotype was seen a few times. The chain carries TRBV7-3 and TRBJ2-7; D remains unclear. The germline V gene encodes CDR1 SGHTA and CDR2 FQGTGA. The CDR3 covers 13 residues. Deletions cut 5 bases from V and 0 bases from J, with 8 bases between. The CDR3 here is CASSDRLSYEQYF. Here the CDR3 DNA reads TGTGCCAGCAGCGACCGACTCTCCTACGAGCAGTACTTC.

This clonotype came up once. The chain joins TRBV6-2 or TRBV6-3 to TRBJ2-3; 9 bases line up with TRBD2. The V gene end was trimmed by 2 bases and the J gene end by 1 base; junction bases not matched to a gene: 10. The CDR3 extends over 18 amino acids. Germline V gene data show CDR1 as MNHEY and CDR2 as SVGEGT. This CDR3 reads CASSYEAGGPVGTDTQYF. CDR3 DNA sequence: TGTGCCAGCAGTTACGAGGCGGGAGGGCCGGTTGGCACAGATACGCAGTATTTT.

The V and J genes are TRBV2 and TRBJ2-1, with 9 positions matching TRBD1. The CDR3 is 13 amino acids. J lost 13 bases, V lost 5 bases, and 9 bases had no gene match. Germline values: CDR1 SNHLY, CDR2 FYNNEI. CDR3 DNA sequence: TGTGCCAGCAGTCGGGACAGGGATCGTCCTCAGTTCTTC. This translates into CASSRDRDRPQFF. The variable domain in full, completed from reference TRBV2 and TRBJ2-1, reads EPEVTQTPSHQVTQMGQEVILRCVPISNHLYFYWYRQILGQKVEFLVSFYNNEISEKSEIFDDQFSVERPDGSNFTLKIRSTKLEDSAMYFCASSRDRDRPQFFGPGTRLTVL.

The J gene is TRBJ1-3, the V gene TRBV11-2; possibly TRBD1 for D (5 bases). Germline CDR1 SGHAT, CDR2 FQNNGV. CDR3 length: 16 amino acids. The germline V and J ends were trimmed by 1 base and 2 bases, with 12 bases remaining between them. Here the CDR3 reads CASSLVEGKAGNTIYF. DNA of the CDR3: TGTGCCAGCAGCTTAGTGGAGGGGAAAGCTGGAAACACCATATATTTT.

This clonotype has just a few counts. This chain uses TRBV5-5 with TRBJ2-4, with no clear D. The CDR3 covers 13 residues. V gave up 5 bases and J gave up 9 bases, with 15 bases separating them. CDR1 and CDR2 (germline): SGHKS, YYEKEE (reference sequence). CDR3 loop: CASRSDRRSIQYF. CDR3 sequence (DNA): TGTGCCAGCAGAAGCGACCGACGGAGCATTCAGTACTTC.

The V and J genes are TRBV9 and TRBJ2-4; tentative D call: TRBD1 (6 bases). V lost 4 bases and J lost 8, with 19 bases in between. Germline V gene data show CDR1 as SGDLS and CDR2 as YYNGEE. This CDR3 spans 15 amino acids. In nucleotides, the CDR3 is TGTGCCAGCAGCCCCTCTGGGACACCTGGCTACATTCAGTACTTC. Residues: CASSPSGTPGYIQYF.

There are a few counts of this clonotype. The chain joins TRBV2 to TRBJ2-5; D perhaps matches TRBD1 (5 bases). The CDR3 has 13 residues. Germline-derived CDR1 and CDR2 are SNHLY and FYNNEI. V lost 6 bases, J lost 0 bases, and 8 bases lay in between. The CDR3 DNA reads TGTGCCAGCAGCAGGGAAAACCAAGAGACCCAGTACTTC. Its translation is CASSRENQETQYF.

In this sample, this clonotype turned up many times. The CDR3 DNA sequence: TGTGCCAGCGTGGGACAGGGTCGGGGTTTCAAGCAGTACTTC. Translating it yields CASVGQGRGFKQYF. The chain combines TRBV2 with TRBJ2-7; 9 bases are a match to TRBD1. CDR1 is SNHLY, CDR2 FYNNEI, per germline. Trimming at V came to 8 bases and at J to 8 bases, leaving 13 bases not matched to a gene. The CDR3 covers 14 residues.

In this sample, this clonotype turned up a few times. The chain combines TRBV29-1 with TRBJ1-2; D is unresolved. Trimming removed 4 bases at V and 5 bases at J, with 11 bases between. Per the germline V gene, CDR1 is SQVTM and CDR2 is ANQGSEA. This CDR3 has 12 residues. CDR3 sequence reads: CSVAFPSYGYTF. CDR3 nucleotides: TGCAGCGTTGCTTTTCCGTCATATGGCTACACCTTC.

This clonotype turned up a few times. V gene TRBV5-4 combines with J gene TRBJ2-1; the D call may be TRBD1 or TRBD2 (7 bases each). Germline loops: CDR1 SGHNT, CDR2 YYREEE (reference sequence). The CDR3 is 13 residues long. Trimming shortened V by 6 bases and J by 9 bases, and 16 bases separated the two germline ends. CDR3 nucleotides: TGTGCCAGCACCCAGGGGGGGGCCGGTGAGCAGTTCTTC. Amino acid sequence: CASTQGGAGEQFF.